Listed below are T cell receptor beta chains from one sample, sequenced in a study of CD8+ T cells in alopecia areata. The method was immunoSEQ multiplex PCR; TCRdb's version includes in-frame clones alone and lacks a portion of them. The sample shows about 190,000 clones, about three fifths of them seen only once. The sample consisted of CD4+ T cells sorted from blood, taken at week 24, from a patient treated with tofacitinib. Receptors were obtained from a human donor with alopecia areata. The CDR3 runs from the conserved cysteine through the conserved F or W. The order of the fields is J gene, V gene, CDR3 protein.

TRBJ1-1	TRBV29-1	CSAPTGGRNTEAFF
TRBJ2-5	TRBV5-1	CASSGGPLQTQYF
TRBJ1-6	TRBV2	CASSELRNSNSPLHF
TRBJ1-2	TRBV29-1	CSVAAGQGFGYTF
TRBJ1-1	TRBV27	CASIRDRGRGSTEAFF
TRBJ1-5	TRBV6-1	CASSERQGRNQPQHF
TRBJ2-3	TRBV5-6	CASNSGLSTDTQYF
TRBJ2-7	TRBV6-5	CASREDRSAHEQYF
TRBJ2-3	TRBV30	CAWSSSSITDTQYF
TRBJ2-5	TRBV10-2	CASSHDRGLETQYF
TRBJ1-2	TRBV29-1	CSVGPRGAGDGYTF
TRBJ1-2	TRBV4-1	CASSQDRQNYGYTF
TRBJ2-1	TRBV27	CASSLRQGREQFF
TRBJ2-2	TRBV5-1	CASMIPANTGELFF